This TCR beta chain stems from a study of T cell repertoires in cytomegalovirus infection. About the research overall: Recently identified HLA-C-restricted CMV epitopes were among the peptides used.

Each CDR3 protein is one row after TCRdb ran MiXCR on the reads. The sample includes over 100,000 distinct CDR3 sequences, around 30% of them seen just once. Trimming took off 0 bases at V and 3 bases at J, with 15 bases between the two ends. CDR1 and CDR2 from the germline V gene are SQVTM and ANQGSEA. This CDR3 contains 15 residues. Points on this clonotype: What it binds is not known.

The clonotype was recovered from a human donor in good health (CMV status not recorded). Some clones in this sample may be carry-over from other donors' samples. Specimen: CD8+ T cells from cultured PBMCs, collected from culture after CMV antigen stimulation. The gene calls are TRBV29-1 and TRBJ2-7; D ambiguous. The CDR3 region has the DNA TGCAGCGTTGAAGATCTGGCAGGCTTAGTCTACGAGCAGTACTTC. Amino acid sequence: CSVEDLAGLVYEQYF.